In its sample, the clone carrying this T cell receptor beta chain was seen many times. Its antigen is currently unknown. This sample was included in a study of cytotoxic CD8 clonotypes in ibrutinib-treated CLL. Study-level points and caveats: Private clonotypes, not public ones, expanded at ibrutinib response. An increase in clonality occurred at ibrutinib response, followed by a return toward baseline at progression.

Profiling relied on immunoSEQ multiplex PCR, and the TCRdb table lists in-frame clones only, not all of them. This table has 35,000 or so clones, 71% appearing once. Germline V CDR1 and CDR2: SGHTA, FQGNSA. The CDR3 sequence is 14 residues long. The V gene lost 5 bases and the J gene lost 2 bases, with 10 bases spanning the gap. The rearrangement uses TRBV7-2 and TRBJ1-5; D remains unclear. The sequence derives from a human donor with chronic lymphocytic leukemia. Sequencing used PBMCs, obtained at disease progression, from a patient treated with ibrutinib. The CDR3 sequence: CASSPPGGNQPQHF. CDR3 coding DNA: TGTGCCAGCAGCCCGCCAGGAGGCAATCAGCCCCAGCATTTT.